This section outlines one TCR beta chain sequence together with its context. The antigen is not known. MiXCR, run by TCRdb on the 5' RACE reads, gives a single entry per CDR3 protein. The sample includes 77,000 or so distinct CDR3 sequences, approximately 20% of them seen just once. This sample was taken from a study of spatial heterogeneity in lung cancer. Findings and caveats of the study: In blood, ubiquitous expanded tumor TCRs appeared more at resection than follow-up.

Time point indicated: sample taken at primary tumor resection. TCRs were sequenced from unsorted whole RNA of tumor, nontumor lung or PBMC. CDR3 length: 14 residues. Losses at the gene ends were 5 bases for V and 6 bases for J; bases not matched to a gene: 9. Germline-derived CDR1 and CDR2 are SEHNR and FQNEAQ (reference sequence). The clonotype comes from a male donor with early-stage non-small cell lung cancer. V gene TRBV7-9 combines with J gene TRBJ1-1, with 7 bases fitting TRBD1. The source was PBMCs, collected at surgery. The CDR3 protein is CASSPQTGLAEAFF. As DNA, the CDR3 is TGTGCCAGCAGCCCACAGACAGGGCTCGCTGAAGCTTTCTTT.